This T cell receptor (beta chain) was recorded in a study of T cells in tuberculosis. Across the whole study: IGRA-negative adolescents, IGRA-positive adolescents with latent tuberculosis and adults with active tuberculosis formed this South African cohort. Study-level results: Using the GMM-specific repertoire gave nearly 90% accuracy versus around 74% with motifs. Smaller distances to GMM-specific TCRs suggested their expansion in active tuberculosis. Smaller alpha distances in active tuberculosis partly reflected shorter CDR3-alpha lengths.

This CDR3 is 14 amino acids long. Germline V gives CDR1 MNHEY, CDR2 SMNVEV (reference sequence). The trim removed 5 bases at V and 2 bases at J, leaving 5 bases unmatched. This table comes from immunoSEQ multiplex PCR, and its TCRdb copy is limited to in-frame clones, with some not included. The table includes 20,000 to 25,000 clones, 97% detected once. On this clone: Its antigen is still unknown.

The chain combines TRBV27 with TRBJ2-7; 8 bases are shared with TRBD1. The specimen was PBMCs. This TCR came from a donor aged 10-29 years with latent tuberculosis or without tuberculosis infection. CDR3 in amino acids: CASSLGTGPYEQYF. The CDR3 nucleotides are TGTGCCAGCAGTCTGGGGACAGGACCCTACGAGCAGTACTTC.